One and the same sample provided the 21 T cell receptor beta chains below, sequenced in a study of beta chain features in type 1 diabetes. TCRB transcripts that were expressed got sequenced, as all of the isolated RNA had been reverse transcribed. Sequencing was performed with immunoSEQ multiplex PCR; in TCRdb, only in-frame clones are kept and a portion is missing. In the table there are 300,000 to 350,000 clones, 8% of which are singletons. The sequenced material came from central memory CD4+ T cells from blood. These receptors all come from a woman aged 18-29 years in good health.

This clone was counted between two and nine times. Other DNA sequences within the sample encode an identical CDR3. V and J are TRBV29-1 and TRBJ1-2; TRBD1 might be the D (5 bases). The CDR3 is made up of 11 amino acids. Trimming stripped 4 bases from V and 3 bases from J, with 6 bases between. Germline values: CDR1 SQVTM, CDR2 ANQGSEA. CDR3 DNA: TGCAGCGTTGGCAGGGACTATGGCTACACCTTC. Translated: CSVGRDYGYTF.

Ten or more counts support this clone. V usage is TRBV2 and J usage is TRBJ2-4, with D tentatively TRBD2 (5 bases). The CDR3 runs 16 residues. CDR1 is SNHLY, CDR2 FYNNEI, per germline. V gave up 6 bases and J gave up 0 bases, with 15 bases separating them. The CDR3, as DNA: TGTGCCAGCAGACCCGGGCTAGCCGTAGCCAAAAACATTCAGTACTTC. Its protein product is CASRPGLAVAKNIQYF.

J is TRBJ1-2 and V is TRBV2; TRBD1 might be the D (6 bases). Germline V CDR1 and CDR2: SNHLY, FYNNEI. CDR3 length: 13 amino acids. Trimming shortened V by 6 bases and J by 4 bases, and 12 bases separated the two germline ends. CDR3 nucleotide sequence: TGTGCCAGCAGGAAGGGACAAGTCTATGGCTACACCTTC. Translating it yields CASRKGQVYGYTF.

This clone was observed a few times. CDR3 coding DNA: TGTGCCAGCAGCTTGGCGAGCGGGAGCTATGGCACAGATACGCAGTATTTT. Residues: CASSLASGSYGTDTQYF. The chain uses TRBV11-2 and TRBJ2-3, with 8 bases fitting TRBD2. The germline CDR1 and CDR2 sequences are SGHAT and FQNNGV. With V trimmed by 3 bases and J by 1 base, 9 bases remained unmatched. The length of the CDR3 is 17 residues.

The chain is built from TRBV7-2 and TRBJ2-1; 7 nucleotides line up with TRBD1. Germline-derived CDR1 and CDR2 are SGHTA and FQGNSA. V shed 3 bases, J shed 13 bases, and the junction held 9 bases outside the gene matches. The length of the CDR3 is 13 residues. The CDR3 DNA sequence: TGTGCCAGCAGCTTTAATCAGGGGGTGTCTCAGTTCTTC. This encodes CASSFNQGVSQFF. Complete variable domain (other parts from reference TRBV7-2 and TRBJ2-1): GAGVSQSPSNKVTEKGKDVELRCDPISGHTALYWYRQSLGQGLEFLIYFQGNSAPDKSGLPSDRFSAERTGGSVSTLTIQRTQQEDSAVYLCASSFNQGVSQFFGPGTRLTVL.

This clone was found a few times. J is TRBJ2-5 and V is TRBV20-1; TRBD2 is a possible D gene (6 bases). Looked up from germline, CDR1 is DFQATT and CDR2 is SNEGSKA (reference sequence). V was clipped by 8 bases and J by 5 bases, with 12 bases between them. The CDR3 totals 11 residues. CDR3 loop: CSTAGYETQYF. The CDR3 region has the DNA TGCAGTACTGCGGGATATGAGACCCAGTACTTC.

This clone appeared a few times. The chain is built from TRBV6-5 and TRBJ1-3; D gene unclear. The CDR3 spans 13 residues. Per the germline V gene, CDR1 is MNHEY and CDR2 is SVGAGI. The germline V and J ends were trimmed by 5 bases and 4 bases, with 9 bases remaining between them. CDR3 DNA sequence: TGTGCCAGCAGTCCGCACGCGGGAAACACCATATATTTT. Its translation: CASSPHAGNTIYF.

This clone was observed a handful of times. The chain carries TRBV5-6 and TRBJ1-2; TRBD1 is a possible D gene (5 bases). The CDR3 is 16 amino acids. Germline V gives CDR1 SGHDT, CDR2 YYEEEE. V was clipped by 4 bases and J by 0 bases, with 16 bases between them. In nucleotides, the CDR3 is TGTGCCAGCAGCCCCACCCTGCAGGGTGCTAACTATGGCTACACCTTC. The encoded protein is CASSPTLQGANYGYTF.

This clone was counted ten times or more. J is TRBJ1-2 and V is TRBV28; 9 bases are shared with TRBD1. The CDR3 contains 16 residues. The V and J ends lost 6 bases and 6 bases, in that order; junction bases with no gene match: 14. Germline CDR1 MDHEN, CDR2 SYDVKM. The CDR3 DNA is TGTGCCAGCAGAAAGACCGGGACAGGGAGGGGCCATGGCTACACCTTC. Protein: CASRKTGTGRGHGYTF.

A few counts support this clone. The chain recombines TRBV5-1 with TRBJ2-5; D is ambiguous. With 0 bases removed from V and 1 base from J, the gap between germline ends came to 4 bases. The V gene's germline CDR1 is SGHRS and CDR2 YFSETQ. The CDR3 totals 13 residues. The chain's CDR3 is CASSLGGQETQYF. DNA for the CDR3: TGCGCCAGCAGCTTGGGAGGCCAAGAGACCCAGTACTTC. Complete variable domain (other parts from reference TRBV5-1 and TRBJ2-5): KAGVTQTPRYLIKTRGQQVTLSCSPISGHRSVSWYQQTPGQGLQFLFEYFSETQRNKGNFPGRFSGRQFSNSRSEMNVSTLELGDSALYLCASSLGGQETQYFGPGTRLLVL.

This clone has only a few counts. The CDR3 DNA reads TGCGCCAGCAGCGATCCGGGGACCACTAACTATGGCTACACCTTC. Translated, it gives CASSDPGTTNYGYTF. V gene TRBV5-1 combines with J gene TRBJ1-2, with D perhaps TRBD1 (5 bases). V lost 4 bases and J lost 0, with 13 bases in between. The CDR3 has 15 amino acids. Germline CDR1 reads SGHRS; CDR2 reads YFSETQ. The entire variable domain, with the rest obtained from reference TRBV5-1 and TRBJ1-2, is as follows: KAGVTQTPRYLIKTRGQQVTLSCSPISGHRSVSWYQQTPGQGLQFLFEYFSETQRNKGNFPGRFSGRQFSNSRSEMNVSTLELGDSALYLCASSDPGTTNYGYTFGSGTRLTVV.

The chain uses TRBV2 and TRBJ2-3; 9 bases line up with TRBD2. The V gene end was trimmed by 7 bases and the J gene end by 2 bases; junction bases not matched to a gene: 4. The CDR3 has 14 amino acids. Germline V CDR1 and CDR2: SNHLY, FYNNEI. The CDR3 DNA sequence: TGTGCCAGCATGTCTAGCGGGAACACAGATACGCAGTATTTT. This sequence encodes CASMSSGNTDTQYF.

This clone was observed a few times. As DNA, the CDR3 is TGTGCCAGCAGCCAAACGGGTTACAGGGAAGAGACCCAGTACTTC. Its protein is CASSQTGYREETQYF. The chain carries TRBV11-2 and TRBJ2-5; the D gene is possibly TRBD1 (6 bases). Germline V gene data show CDR1 as SGHAT and CDR2 as FQNNGV. This CDR3 has 15 residues. V lost 5 bases and J lost 3, with 16 bases in between.

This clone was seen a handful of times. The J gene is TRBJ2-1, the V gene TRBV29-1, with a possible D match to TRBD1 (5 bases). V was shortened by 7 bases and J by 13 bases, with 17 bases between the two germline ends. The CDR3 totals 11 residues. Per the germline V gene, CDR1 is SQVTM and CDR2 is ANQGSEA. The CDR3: CSGDPGLEQFF. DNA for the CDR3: TGCAGCGGTGACCCAGGGTTGGAACAGTTCTTC.

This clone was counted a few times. The CDR3 nucleotides read TGTGCCAGCAGGACAGGGGGCCAGGGCTCGGGAACCCAGTACTTC. Translation: CASRTGGQGSGTQYF. The chain joins TRBV11-1 to TRBJ2-5; 10 nucleotides match TRBD1. Looked up from germline, CDR1 is SGHAT and CDR2 is FQDESV (reference sequence). CDR3 length: 15 residues. Trimming removed 6 bases from V and 8 bases from J; junction bases left unmatched: 12.

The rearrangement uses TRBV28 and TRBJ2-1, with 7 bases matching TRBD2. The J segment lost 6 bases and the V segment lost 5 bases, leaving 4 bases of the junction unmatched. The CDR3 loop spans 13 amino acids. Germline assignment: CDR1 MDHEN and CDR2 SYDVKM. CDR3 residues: CASSLASGNEQFF. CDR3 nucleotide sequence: TGTGCCAGCAGTCTAGCTAGCGGCAATGAGCAGTTCTTC.

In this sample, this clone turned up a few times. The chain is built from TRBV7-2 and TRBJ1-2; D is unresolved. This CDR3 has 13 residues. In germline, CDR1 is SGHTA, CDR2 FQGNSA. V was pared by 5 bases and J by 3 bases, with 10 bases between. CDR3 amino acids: CASSPSRDYGYTF. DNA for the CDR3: TGTGCCAGCAGCCCCAGCCGTGACTATGGCTACACCTTC.

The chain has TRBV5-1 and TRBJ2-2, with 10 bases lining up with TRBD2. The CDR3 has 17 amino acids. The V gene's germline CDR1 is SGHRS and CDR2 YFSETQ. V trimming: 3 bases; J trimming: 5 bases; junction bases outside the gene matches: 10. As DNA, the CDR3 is TGCGCCAGCAGCTCGGCCCTAGCGGGAGTTAGTACCGGGGAGCTGTTTTTT. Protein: CASSSALAGVSTGELFF.

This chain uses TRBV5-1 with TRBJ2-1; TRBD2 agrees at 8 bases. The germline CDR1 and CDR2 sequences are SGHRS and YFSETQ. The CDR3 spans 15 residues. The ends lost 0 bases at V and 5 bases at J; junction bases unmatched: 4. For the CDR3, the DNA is TGCGCCAGCAGCTTGGTAATAGCGGGAAACAATGAGCAGTTCTTC. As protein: CASSLVIAGNNEQFF.

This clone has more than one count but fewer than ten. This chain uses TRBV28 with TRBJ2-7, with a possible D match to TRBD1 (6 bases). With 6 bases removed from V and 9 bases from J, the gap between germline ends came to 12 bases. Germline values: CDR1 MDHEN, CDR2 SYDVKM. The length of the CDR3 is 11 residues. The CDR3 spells CASRHRDGQYF. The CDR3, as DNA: TGTGCCAGCAGGCACAGGGATGGGCAGTACTTC.

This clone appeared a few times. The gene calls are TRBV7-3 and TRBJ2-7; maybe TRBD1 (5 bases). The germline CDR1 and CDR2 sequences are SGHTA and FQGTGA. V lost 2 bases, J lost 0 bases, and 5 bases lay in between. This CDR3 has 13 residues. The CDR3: CASSLGASYEQYF. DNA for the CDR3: TGTGCCAGCAGCTTAGGGGCCTCCTACGAGCAGTACTTC.